Below, 21 T cell receptor beta chains from the same sample are listed, as sequenced in a study of blood T cell repertoires in COVID-19. Produced via immunoSEQ multiplex PCR; TCRdb's table is partial and in-frame only. The data show more than 250,000 clones, with around nine tenths seen just once and about 5.5% held by the top ten. The sequenced material came from PBMCs or T cells enriched from blood (not recorded which). The receptors shown here come from a woman in her 40s who had recovered from COVID-19.

This chain uses TRBV6-1 with TRBJ2-1, with 11 bases fitting TRBD2. V lost 4 bases to trimming and J lost 6 bases; unmatched junction nucleotides: 8. CDR3 length equals 16 residues. The germline V gene has CDR1 MNHNS and CDR2 SASEGT. CDR3 nucleotide sequence: TGTGCCAGCAGTGGCCCAAGGCTAGCGGGAGGCAATGAGCAGTTCTTC. Its protein is CASSGPRLAGGNEQFF.

The chain couples TRBV7-2 to TRBJ2-6, with D tentatively TRBD2 (5 bases). Per the germline V gene, CDR1 is SGHTA and CDR2 is FQGNSA. The CDR3 is made up of 15 amino acids. The V and J ends lost 9 bases and 4 bases respectively, with 16 bases between them. The CDR3 loop reads CASDVGAEGANVLTF. The DNA of the CDR3 is TGTGCCAGTGATGTGGGAGCAGAAGGGGCCAACGTCCTGACTTTC. The variable domain in full, with the rest retrieved from reference TRBV7-2 and TRBJ2-6, is GAGVSQSPSNKVTEKGKDVELRCDPISGHTALYWYRQSLGQGLEFLIYFQGNSAPDKSGLPSDRFSAERTGGSVSTLTIQRTQQEDSAVYLCASDVGAEGANVLTFGAGSRLTVL.

The chain employs TRBV29-1 and TRBJ2-1, with TRBD2 as a possible D gene (7 bases). V shed 4 bases and J shed 6 bases, with 16 bases lying between them. Per the germline V gene, CDR1 is SQVTM and CDR2 is ANQGSEA. The CDR3 is 14 amino acids. In nucleotides, the CDR3 is TGCAGCGTTGCGCCGCGTGGGGGGGCCAATGAGCAGTTCTTC. Encoded protein: CSVAPRGGANEQFF.

The CDR3: CASSLGTANTGELFF. In nucleotides, the CDR3 is TGTGCCAGTAGCCTCGGGACTGCGAACACCGGGGAGCTGTTTTTT. The rearrangement links TRBV19 to TRBJ2-2; a weak D match, TRBD2 (6 bases). V lost 6 bases and J 0 bases, leaving 11 bases between the germline ends. The CDR3 contains 15 residues. Germline loops: CDR1 LNHDA, CDR2 SQIVND (reference sequence).

The chain combines TRBV11-2 with TRBJ2-7; 7 positions agree with TRBD2. This CDR3 has 13 amino acids. J was trimmed by 6 bases and V by 1 base; bases with no gene match: 3. The germline gives CDR1 SGHAT, CDR2 FQNNGV. Here the CDR3 DNA reads TGTGCCAGCAGCTTAGGCGGGAGAACCGAGCAGTACTTC. Its translation is CASSLGGRTEQYF.

This clone was found once. The chain recombines TRBV9 with TRBJ2-1, with TRBD1 as a possible D gene (5 bases). The CDR3 is 13 amino acids. V was clipped by 3 bases and J by 6 bases, with 10 bases between them. Germline V lookup: CDR1 SGDLS, CDR2 YYNGEE. The CDR3 DNA sequence: TGTGCCAGCAGCGAGTGGGGCGGCAATGAGCAGTTCTTC. Amino acids: CASSEWGGNEQFF.

The chain recombines TRBV7-2 with TRBJ2-7; tentatively, D is TRBD1 (6 bases). Trimming took off 4 bases at V and 6 bases at J, with 13 bases between the two ends. CDR1 is SGHTA and CDR2 is FQGNSA in the germline V gene. This CDR3 has 13 residues. Here the CDR3 DNA reads TGTGCCAGCAGCTCTTACAGGGAAGGCGAGCAGTACTTC. Its translation is CASSSYREGEQYF.

The V gene is TRBV5-4, the J gene TRBJ2-2; D unresolved. The CDR3 is 14 residues long. The ends were cut back, 3 bases at V and 1 base at J, with 7 bases in the middle. Germline V gives CDR1 SGHNT, CDR2 YYREEE (reference sequence). CDR3 region: CASSSQRNTGELFF. The CDR3 DNA reads TGTGCCAGCAGCTCCCAGCGGAACACCGGGGAGCTGTTTTTT.

The CDR3 DNA sequence: TGTGCCATCGGACTTGATCTAGATACGCAGTATTTT. It codes for CAIGLDLDTQYF. The rearrangement joins TRBV10-3 to TRBJ2-3, with D perhaps TRBD2 (5 bases). CDR1 ENHRY and CDR2 SYGVKD come from the germline V gene. V was trimmed by 8 bases and J by 5 bases, leaving 11 bases between them. This CDR3 has 12 amino acids.

The chain joins TRBV18 to TRBJ2-6; 7 bases fit TRBD2. The V gene end was trimmed by 2 bases and the J gene end by 0 bases; junction bases not matched to a gene: 7. The CDR3 loop spans 18 amino acids. Per the germline V gene, CDR1 is KGHSH and CDR2 is LQKENI. The CDR3: CASSPDAGVGSGANVLTF. DNA for the CDR3: TGTGCCAGCTCACCAGACGCGGGGGTAGGCTCTGGGGCCAACGTCCTGACTTTC.

This clone was seen a handful of times. This chain joins TRBV10-1 and TRBJ2-1; 8 nucleotides align to TRBD1. The germline V gene encodes CDR1 WNHNN and CDR2 SYGVQD (reference sequence). The CDR3 extends over 14 amino acids. Losses at the gene ends were 5 bases for V and 7 bases for J; bases not matched to a gene: 7. The CDR3 DNA sequence: TGCGCCAGCAGTCTCGGCCAGGGGGCTAATGAGCAGTTCTTC. This sequence encodes CASSLGQGANEQFF.

This chain connects TRBV3-1 (or the pseudogene TRBV3-2) to TRBJ2-7; D might be TRBD1 (6 bases). Germline loops: CDR1 LGHDT, CDR2 YNNKEL (reference sequence). V lost 1 base to trimming and J lost 2 bases, with 12 bases between them. The length of the CDR3 is 15 residues. The CDR3: CASSQASRGTYEQYF. The DNA of the CDR3 is TGTGCCAGCAGCCAAGCTTCGAGGGGGACCTACGAGCAGTACTTC.

Here the CDR3 DNA reads TGTGCCAGCACCTTAGGGGAGGGATCGACTGAAGCTTTCTTT. Translated: CASTLGEGSTEAFF. This sequence joins TRBV3-1 (or the pseudogene TRBV3-2) and TRBJ1-1, with a possible D match to TRBD1 (5 bases). Germline CDR1 and CDR2: LGHDT and YNNKEL (reference sequence). The CDR3 covers 14 residues. V was pared by 7 bases and J by 5 bases, with 17 bases between.

This chain joins TRBV10-2 and TRBJ2-2; 11 nucleotides agree with TRBD2. CDR3 length equals 14 residues. The V segment lost 8 bases and the J segment 5 bases; nucleotides outside the gene matches: 4. The germline CDR1 and CDR2 sequences are WSHSY and SAAADI. The CDR3 sequence is CASELAGGTGELFF. The DNA for the CDR3 is TGCGCCAGCGAATTAGCGGGAGGGACCGGGGAGCTGTTTTTT.

This chain joins TRBV18 and TRBJ2-5; D might be TRBD2 (6 bases). Germline V CDR1 and CDR2: KGHSH, LQKENI. V was cut by 2 bases and J by 2 bases, with 9 bases left in between. The CDR3 runs to 14 residues. The CDR3 region is CASSPGGRQETQYF. CDR3 in DNA: TGTGCCAGCTCACCAGGGGGGAGACAAGAGACCCAGTACTTC. Together with reference TRBV18 and TRBJ2-5, the CDR3 gives the full variable domain: NAGVMQNPRHLVRRRGQEARLRCSPMKGHSHVYWYRQLPEEGLKFMVYLQKENIIDESGMPKERFSAEFPKEGPSILRIQQVVRGDSAAYFCASSPGGRQETQYFGPGTRLLVL.

This chain connects TRBV14 to TRBJ2-1, with 12 bases identical to TRBD2. The CDR3 has 15 residues. The V segment lost 3 bases and the J segment 6 bases; nucleotides outside the gene matches: 3. Germline CDR1 reads SGHDN; CDR2 reads FVKESK. The CDR3 DNA follows: TGTGCCAGCAGCCACCTGACTAGCGGGAGCAATGAGCAGTTCTTC. The encoded protein is CASSHLTSGSNEQFF. The whole variable domain, remainder taken from reference TRBV14 and TRBJ2-1, is EAGVTQFPSHSVIEKGQTVTLRCDPISGHDNLYWYRRVMGKEIKFLLHFVKESKQDESGMPNNRFLAERTGGTYSTLKVQPAELEDSGVYFCASSHLTSGSNEQFFGPGTRLTVL.

The CDR3 coding sequence is TGCGCCAGCGGGCTAGCGGGACGCAATGAGCAGTTCTTC. Residues: CASGLAGRNEQFF. V is TRBV4-1 and J is TRBJ2-1; 9 positions agree with TRBD2. Germline V CDR1 and CDR2: MGHRA, YSYEKL. The V gene end was trimmed by 8 bases and the J gene end by 6 bases; junction bases not matched to a gene: 5. The CDR3 runs to 13 residues.

The rearrangement uses TRBV6-6 and TRBJ1-5; 9 bases agree with TRBD1. In germline, CDR1 is MNHNY, CDR2 SVGAGI (reference sequence). The CDR3 length is 17 residues. V shed 5 bases and J 2 bases; nucleotides not matched to a gene: 10. Written as DNA, the CDR3 is TGTGCCAGCAGTCCCTCCGGGACAGGGAGAGGCAATCAGCCCCAGCATTTT. Its translation: CASSPSGTGRGNQPQHF.

V and J are TRBV27 and TRBJ2-3; tentatively, D is TRBD1 (6 bases). V lost 5 bases and J 4 bases, leaving 13 bases between the germline ends. This CDR3 is built from 14 residues. Germline CDR1 is MNHEY and CDR2 is SMNVEV (reference sequence). The CDR3 coding sequence is TGTGCCAGCAGTCATACTGGGGGCCCAGATACGCAGTATTTT. Amino acid sequence: CASSHTGGPDTQYF.

The J gene is TRBJ2-1, the V gene TRBV6-5; the match to TRBD2 covers 11 bases. The CDR3 runs 13 residues. Unmatched junction bases numbered 3, after V lost 5 bases and J lost 9 bases. Germline lookup yields CDR1 MNHEY and CDR2 SVGAGI. The CDR3 reads CASSQLAGGEQFF. The CDR3 bases are TGTGCCAGCAGTCAGCTAGCGGGAGGTGAGCAGTTCTTC.

The chain carries TRBV3-1 (or the pseudogene TRBV3-2) and TRBJ2-2, with 7 positions matching TRBD2. CDR1 and CDR2 from the germline V gene are LGHDT and YNNKEL (reference sequence). V shed 5 bases, J shed 9 bases, and the junction held 12 bases outside the gene matches. The CDR3 runs 15 residues. The CDR3 region is CASSGRTSGDRELFF. CDR3 nucleotides: TGTGCCAGCAGCGGACGGACTAGTGGGGACCGGGAGCTGTTTTTT.